A selection of T cell receptor beta chains follows, all from one sample in a study of regulatory T cells in long-lasting Graves disease. Each CDR3 protein gets one entry after TCRdb re-called the multiplex PCR reads with MiXCR. The sample lists 300,000 to 450,000 distinct CDR3 sequences; roughly 16% were seen once. The sequences come from peripheral blood mononuclear cells (PBMCs), collected at new diagnosis, from a patient treated with antithyroid drugs. These receptors originate from a female donor with Graves disease. Each CDR3 is given with its conserved first and last residue. The D gene is left open where the match is weak. Clone size is given for some rows only: seen once, a few or many times, or a class if the clone is expanded.

clone_size	j_call	d_call	v_call	cdr3_aa	cdr3_nt
many	TRBJ1-1	TRBD1	TRBV24-1	CATSDRDRGEAFF	TGTGCCACCAGTGATAGGGACAGGGGGGAAGCTTTCTTT
few	TRBJ2-7	-	TRBV4-3	CASSYRGAGIYEQYF	TGCGCCAGCAGCTACAGAGGGGCCGGAATCTACGAGCAGTACTTC
-	TRBJ2-3	-	TRBV2	CARHGGTQYF	TGTGCCAGACATGGAGGTACGCAGTATTTT
many	TRBJ2-7	TRBD1	TRBV11-2	CASSLTVQGTYEQYF	TGTGCCAGCAGCTTAACTGTACAGGGGACCTACGAGCAGTACTTC
few	TRBJ2-7	-	TRBV15	CATSKDGQHGTHEQYF	TGTGCCACCAGCAAAGACGGACAGCATGGAACCCACGAGCAGTACTTC
many	TRBJ2-1	TRBD2	TRBV27	CASSFRLAGVGYNEQFF	TGTGCCAGCAGTTTCAGACTAGCGGGAGTTGGATACAATGAGCAGTTCTTC
few	TRBJ1-1	-	TRBV29-1	CSVDGVWESTEAFF	TGCAGCGTTGACGGGGTATGGGAGAGCACTGAAGCTTTCTTT
-	TRBJ2-1	-	TRBV7-9	CASSLAGHFEQFF	TGTGCCAGCAGCTTAGCCGGACACTTTGAGCAGTTCTTC
-	TRBJ1-3	TRBD1	TRBV7-2	CASSLKWGGTAKYSGNTIYF	TGTGCCAGCAGCTTAAAGTGGGGCGGGACAGCCAAGTACTCTGGAAACACCATATATTTT
-	TRBJ2-3	-	TRBV4-1	CASSQRRSNTDTQYF	TGCGCCAGCAGCCAGCGTCGATCAAACACAGATACGCAGTATTTT
-	TRBJ2-3	-	TRBV9	CASGAPYTDTQYF	TGTGCCAGTGGGGCCCCTTACACAGATACGCAGTATTTT
-	TRBJ2-1	-	TRBV9	CASSVNTHFDEQFF	TGTGCCAGCAGCGTAAACACGCATTTTGATGAGCAGTTCTTC
many	TRBJ2-1	TRBD2	TRBV11-2	CASSYTTGTTMYNEQFF	TGTGCCAGCAGCTACACAACCGGGACTACGATGTACAATGAGCAGTTCTTC
-	TRBJ2-2	TRBD2	TRBV10-3	CAISPGLAGASGELFF	TGTGCCATCAGCCCCGGACTAGCGGGAGCATCCGGGGAGCTGTTTTTT
many	TRBJ2-2	TRBD1	TRBV6-2/TRBV6-3	CASNMDRGGTGELFF	TGTGCCAGCAATATGGACAGGGGGGGGACCGGGGAGCTGTTTTTT
-	TRBJ1-1	-	TRBV7-9	CASTRAGGFGNTEAFF	TGTGCCAGCACCCGCGCGGGGGGCTTCGGGAACACTGAAGCTTTCTTT
many	TRBJ1-5	-	TRBV7-2	CASSLDPGPEPQHF	TGTGCCAGCAGCTTAGATCCAGGGCCGGAGCCCCAGCATTTT
many	TRBJ2-2	-	TRBV9	CASSVGGNTGELFF	TGTGCCAGCAGTGTGGGCGGAAACACCGGGGAGCTGTTTTTT
few	TRBJ2-2	TRBD2	TRBV10-3	CAISERAGGSGELFF	TGTGCCATCAGTGAGAGGGCGGGAGGGTCCGGGGAGCTGTTTTTT
-	TRBJ2-7	TRBD2	TRBV6-5	CASSYGGTSDEQYF	TGTGCCAGCAGTTACGGAGGGACTAGCGACGAGCAGTACTTC
many	TRBJ1-2	TRBD1	TRBV2	CASTRDSYGYTF	TGTGCCAGCACCAGGGACAGCTATGGCTACACCTTC
-	TRBJ2-7	TRBD2	TRBV29-1	CSVGRTSGRTPPYEQYF	TGCAGCGTTGGCCGGACTAGCGGGAGAACCCCACCCTACGAGCAGTACTTC
many	TRBJ1-1	-	TRBV15	CATSRPLIGAFF	TGTGCCACCAGCAGACCGTTAATAGGAGCTTTCTTT
many	TRBJ2-3	-	TRBV29-1	CSVDGTTDTQYF	TGCAGCGTTGACGGGACCACAGATACGCAGTATTTT
-	TRBJ2-6	-	TRBV6-5	CASSYKSRNVLTF	TGTGCCAGCAGTTACAAAAGCCGCAACGTCCTGACTTTC
-	TRBJ1-6	-	TRBV15	CATSRASSLNSPLHF	TGTGCCACCAGCAGAGCCAGTTCCCTTAATTCACCCCTCCACTTT
many	TRBJ2-1	TRBD2	TRBV7-2	CASSPQAGGPLNEQFF	TGTGCCAGCAGCCCCCAAGCGGGGGGGCCCCTCAATGAGCAGTTCTTC
many	TRBJ1-1	-	TRBV7-9	CASSVSRAANTEAFF	TGTGCCAGCAGCGTGAGCCGGGCCGCTAACACTGAAGCTTTCTTT
few	TRBJ1-1	TRBD1	TRBV6-2/TRBV6-3	CASNPGQQNTEAFF	TGTGCCTCTAACCCGGGACAGCAGAACACTGAAGCTTTCTTT
few	TRBJ2-2	TRBD2	TRBV4-1	CASSQAGLAGGGTGELFF	TGCGCCAGCAGCCAAGCGGGACTAGCGGGAGGAGGAACCGGGGAGCTGTTTTTT
many	TRBJ2-5	-	TRBV15	CATSGRRAARTQYF	TGTGCCACCAGCGGCAGAAGGGCAGCCCGGACCCAGTACTTC
-	TRBJ1-2	TRBD1	TRBV9	CASSASGTGGGYGYTF	TGTGCCAGCAGCGCATCCGGGACAGGGGGCGGCTATGGCTACACCTTC
many	TRBJ2-3	TRBD2	TRBV29-1	CSVESKRGPADTQYF	TGCAGCGTTGAATCTAAGCGGGGCCCCGCAGATACGCAGTATTTT
many	TRBJ1-5	-	TRBV3-1	CASSRGGEPQHF	TGTGCCAGCAGCCGAGGGGGAGAGCCCCAGCATTTT
many	TRBJ2-1	TRBD2	TRBV20-1	CTNLIAGELYNEQFF	TGCACGAACCTGATAGCGGGAGAGCTTTACAATGAGCAGTTCTTC
-	TRBJ2-1	TRBD2	TRBV7-2	CASSLDLAGGLSYNEQFF	TGTGCCAGCAGCTTAGACTTAGCGGGGGGCCTCTCCTACAATGAGCAGTTCTTC
many	TRBJ1-2	-	TRBV11-2	CASSPGPYHWEGYTF	TGTGCCAGCAGCCCAGGGCCCTACCACTGGGAGGGCTACACCTTC
many	TRBJ1-2	TRBD1	TRBV10-1	CANLLLPSDRGLYGYTF	TGCGCCAACCTCCTCCTTCCCTCGGACAGGGGGCTTTACGGCTACACCTTC
-	TRBJ1-3	-	TRBV20-1	CSARGPEAGNTIYF	TGCAGTGCTAGAGGGCCGGAGGCTGGAAACACCATATATTTT
-	TRBJ2-2	TRBD2	TRBV6-1	CASRGTRITYTGELFF	TGTGCCAGCAGGGGGACTAGAATCACTTACACCGGGGAGCTGTTTTTT
-	TRBJ1-6	TRBD1	TRBV4-1	CASSQGRATGGLGNSPLHF	TGCGCCAGCAGCCAAGGAAGGGCGACAGGGGGTCTCGGCAATTCACCCCTCCACTTT
many	TRBJ2-3	TRBD1	TRBV7-2	CASSLGQGVITDTQYF	TGTGCCAGCAGTTTAGGACAGGGTGTTATCACAGATACGCAGTATTTT
many	TRBJ1-4	-	TRBV5-6	CASESGGRVEKLFF	TGTGCCAGCGAGAGCGGGGGGAGAGTCGAAAAACTGTTTTTT
few	TRBJ1-3	-	TRBV7-9	CASSLAILTSSGNTIYF	TGTGCCAGCAGCTTAGCTATCCTTACAAGCTCTGGAAACACCATATATTTT
many	TRBJ2-5	TRBD2	TRBV6-5	CASSYPGGEETQYF	TGTGCCAGCAGTTACCCCGGGGGGGAAGAGACCCAGTACTTC
many	TRBJ1-5	-	TRBV9	CASSHSDGFGQPQHF	TGTGCCAGCAGCCACTCTGACGGCTTTGGTCAGCCCCAGCATTTT